These 4 T cell receptor beta chains originate from one sample sequenced in a study of cytomegalovirus exposure and HLA in healthy donors. Researchers ran the PCR with 60 Vbeta and 13 Jbeta primers. The method was immunoSEQ multiplex PCR; TCRdb's version includes in-frame clones alone and lacks a portion of them. Altogether about 180,000 clones are present, about 80% being singletons, with the ten largest covering 2% to 2.5%. The sample comprised PBMCs. These receptors originate from a man between 60 and 75 years old in good health and CMV-seronegative.

This clone occurred a few times. The rearrangement uses TRBV27 and TRBJ1-2, with a weak D call TRBD1 (5 bases). The CDR3 runs 18 residues. Trimming pared 2 bases from V and 3 bases from J, leaving 22 bases between. The germline gives CDR1 MNHEY, CDR2 SMNVEV (reference sequence). CDR3 residues: CASSLSAGPPRSHYGYTF. DNA for the CDR3: TGTGCCAGCAGTTTAAGCGCAGGGCCCCCAAGGTCCCACTATGGCTACACCTTC.

This clone has only one observation. The chain is built from TRBV4-2 and TRBJ1-3; 7 bases are shared with TRBD1. J gave up 8 bases and V 0 bases, and 13 bases lay outside the gene matches. The CDR3 is 17 residues long. Germline lookup yields CDR1 LGHNA and CDR2 YNFKEQ. The DNA for the CDR3 is TGTGCCAGCAGCCAAGAAGGCGGCAGGGGGAGGTTGGACACCATATATTTT. Translation: CASSQEGGRGRLDTIYF.

This clone was counted a few times. The chain employs TRBV2 and TRBJ2-3, with 7 bases aligning to TRBD1. Germline assignment: CDR1 SNHLY and CDR2 FYNNEI. Unmatched junction bases numbered 5, after V lost 6 bases and J lost 2 bases. This CDR3 region has 14 residues. This CDR3 is CASRLQGPTDTQYF. The CDR3 DNA reads as TGTGCCAGCAGACTACAGGGGCCCACAGATACGCAGTATTTT.

J is TRBJ2-3 and V is TRBV2, with 10 bases aligning to TRBD2. The CDR3 has 17 amino acids. Germline CDR1 and CDR2: SNHLY and FYNNEI. J gave up 8 bases and V 6 bases, and 17 bases lay outside the gene matches. CDR3: CASRPPSGTSEVGTQYF. Written as DNA, the CDR3 is TGTGCCAGCAGGCCCCCTTCGGGGACTAGCGAAGTCGGTACGCAGTATTTT.